What follows are 4 T cell receptor beta chains derived from one specimen sequenced in a study of blood T cells in healthy people across ages. A second PCR of 7 to 11 cycles used a sample-barcoded 5' primer and a J-beta primer mix. MiXCR, run by TCRdb on the 5' RACE reads, gives a single entry per CDR3 protein. Found here are 1.5 million to 2 million distinct CDR3 sequences, 30% to 35% of them singletons; the top ten hold around 10%. Sequencing was done on a sample of blood. All receptors derive from a woman aged 25 to 45 in good health.

This chain links TRBV24-1 with TRBJ2-1, with D possibly being TRBD2 (6 bases). The CDR3 extends over 15 amino acids. V was clipped by 2 bases and J by 5 bases, with 12 bases between them. Germline V gene data show CDR1 as KGHDR and CDR2 as SFDVKD. DNA of the CDR3: TGTGCCACCAGTGATTCTGGGGACTTTAACAATGAGCAGTTCTTC. It codes for CATSDSGDFNNEQFF.

On this clonotype: One junction end does not reproduce the germline sequence, and a read error may be involved. The chain employs TRBV7-2 and TRBJ1-1; 8 bases line up with TRBD1. CDR3 length: 13 amino acids. Germline V gene data show CDR1 as SGHTA and CDR2 as FQGNSA. The CDR3 nucleotides are TGCGCCAGCAGCCATCGGACAGGGAGGGAAGCTTTCTTT. Residues: CASSHRTGREAFF.

This clonotype was recorded once. The rearrangement uses TRBV28 and TRBJ2-7, with a tentative D call TRBD1 (5 bases). Germline values: CDR1 MDHEN, CDR2 SYDVKM. V gave up 6 bases and J gave up 1 base, with 10 bases separating them. The CDR3 has 13 residues. In nucleotides, the CDR3 is TGTGCCAGCAGGTCCAGGGCGTCCTACGAGCAGTACTTC. Protein product: CASRSRASYEQYF.

This clonotype was picked up a small number of times. This chain connects TRBV7-2 to TRBJ2-7; TRBD1 is a possible D gene (5 bases). Trimming cost V 3 bases and J 2 bases, with 14 bases left between them. Germline loops: CDR1 SGHTA, CDR2 FQGNSA. This CDR3 region has 15 residues. The CDR3 nucleotides are TGTGCCAGCAGCTTCGACAGACCCGGTCCCTACGAGCAGTACTTC. Translating gives CASSFDRPGPYEQYF.